This T cell receptor (beta chain) emerged from a study of human thymus T cells. The junction had 4 bases not matched to a gene; V was cut back by 5 bases and J by 4 bases. The length of the CDR3 is 16 residues. CDR1 and CDR2 (germline): SEHNR, FQNEAQ (reference sequence). The assay was immunoSEQ multiplex PCR, and TCRdb's table has in-frame clones only and misses some. The sample has about 43,000 clones; about 95% are singletons. This TCR came from a girl under three years old with a congenital heart defect but otherwise immunologically healthy. The rearrangement joins TRBV7-9 to TRBJ2-2, with TRBD2 matching over 13 bases. Input material: blood. CDR3 sequence (DNA): TGTGCCAGCAGCCTGGGACTAGCGGGAATCACCGGGGAGCTGTTTTTT. Translated, it gives CASSLGLAGITGELFF.